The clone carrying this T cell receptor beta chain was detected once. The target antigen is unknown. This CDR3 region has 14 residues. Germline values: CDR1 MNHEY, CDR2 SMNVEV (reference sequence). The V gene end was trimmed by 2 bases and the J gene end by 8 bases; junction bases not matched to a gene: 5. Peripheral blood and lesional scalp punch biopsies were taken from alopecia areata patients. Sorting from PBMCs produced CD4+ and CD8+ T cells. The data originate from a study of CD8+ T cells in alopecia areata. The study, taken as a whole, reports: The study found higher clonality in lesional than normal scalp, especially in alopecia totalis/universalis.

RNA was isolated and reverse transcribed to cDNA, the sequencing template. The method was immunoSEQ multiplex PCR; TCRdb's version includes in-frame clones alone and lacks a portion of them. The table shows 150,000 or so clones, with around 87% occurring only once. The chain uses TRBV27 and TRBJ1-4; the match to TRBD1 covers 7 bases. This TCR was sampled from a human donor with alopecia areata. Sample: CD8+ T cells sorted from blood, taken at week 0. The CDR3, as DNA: TGTGCCAGCAGTTTAGACAGGGTCGGCGAAAAACTGTTTTTT. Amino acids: CASSLDRVGEKLFF.